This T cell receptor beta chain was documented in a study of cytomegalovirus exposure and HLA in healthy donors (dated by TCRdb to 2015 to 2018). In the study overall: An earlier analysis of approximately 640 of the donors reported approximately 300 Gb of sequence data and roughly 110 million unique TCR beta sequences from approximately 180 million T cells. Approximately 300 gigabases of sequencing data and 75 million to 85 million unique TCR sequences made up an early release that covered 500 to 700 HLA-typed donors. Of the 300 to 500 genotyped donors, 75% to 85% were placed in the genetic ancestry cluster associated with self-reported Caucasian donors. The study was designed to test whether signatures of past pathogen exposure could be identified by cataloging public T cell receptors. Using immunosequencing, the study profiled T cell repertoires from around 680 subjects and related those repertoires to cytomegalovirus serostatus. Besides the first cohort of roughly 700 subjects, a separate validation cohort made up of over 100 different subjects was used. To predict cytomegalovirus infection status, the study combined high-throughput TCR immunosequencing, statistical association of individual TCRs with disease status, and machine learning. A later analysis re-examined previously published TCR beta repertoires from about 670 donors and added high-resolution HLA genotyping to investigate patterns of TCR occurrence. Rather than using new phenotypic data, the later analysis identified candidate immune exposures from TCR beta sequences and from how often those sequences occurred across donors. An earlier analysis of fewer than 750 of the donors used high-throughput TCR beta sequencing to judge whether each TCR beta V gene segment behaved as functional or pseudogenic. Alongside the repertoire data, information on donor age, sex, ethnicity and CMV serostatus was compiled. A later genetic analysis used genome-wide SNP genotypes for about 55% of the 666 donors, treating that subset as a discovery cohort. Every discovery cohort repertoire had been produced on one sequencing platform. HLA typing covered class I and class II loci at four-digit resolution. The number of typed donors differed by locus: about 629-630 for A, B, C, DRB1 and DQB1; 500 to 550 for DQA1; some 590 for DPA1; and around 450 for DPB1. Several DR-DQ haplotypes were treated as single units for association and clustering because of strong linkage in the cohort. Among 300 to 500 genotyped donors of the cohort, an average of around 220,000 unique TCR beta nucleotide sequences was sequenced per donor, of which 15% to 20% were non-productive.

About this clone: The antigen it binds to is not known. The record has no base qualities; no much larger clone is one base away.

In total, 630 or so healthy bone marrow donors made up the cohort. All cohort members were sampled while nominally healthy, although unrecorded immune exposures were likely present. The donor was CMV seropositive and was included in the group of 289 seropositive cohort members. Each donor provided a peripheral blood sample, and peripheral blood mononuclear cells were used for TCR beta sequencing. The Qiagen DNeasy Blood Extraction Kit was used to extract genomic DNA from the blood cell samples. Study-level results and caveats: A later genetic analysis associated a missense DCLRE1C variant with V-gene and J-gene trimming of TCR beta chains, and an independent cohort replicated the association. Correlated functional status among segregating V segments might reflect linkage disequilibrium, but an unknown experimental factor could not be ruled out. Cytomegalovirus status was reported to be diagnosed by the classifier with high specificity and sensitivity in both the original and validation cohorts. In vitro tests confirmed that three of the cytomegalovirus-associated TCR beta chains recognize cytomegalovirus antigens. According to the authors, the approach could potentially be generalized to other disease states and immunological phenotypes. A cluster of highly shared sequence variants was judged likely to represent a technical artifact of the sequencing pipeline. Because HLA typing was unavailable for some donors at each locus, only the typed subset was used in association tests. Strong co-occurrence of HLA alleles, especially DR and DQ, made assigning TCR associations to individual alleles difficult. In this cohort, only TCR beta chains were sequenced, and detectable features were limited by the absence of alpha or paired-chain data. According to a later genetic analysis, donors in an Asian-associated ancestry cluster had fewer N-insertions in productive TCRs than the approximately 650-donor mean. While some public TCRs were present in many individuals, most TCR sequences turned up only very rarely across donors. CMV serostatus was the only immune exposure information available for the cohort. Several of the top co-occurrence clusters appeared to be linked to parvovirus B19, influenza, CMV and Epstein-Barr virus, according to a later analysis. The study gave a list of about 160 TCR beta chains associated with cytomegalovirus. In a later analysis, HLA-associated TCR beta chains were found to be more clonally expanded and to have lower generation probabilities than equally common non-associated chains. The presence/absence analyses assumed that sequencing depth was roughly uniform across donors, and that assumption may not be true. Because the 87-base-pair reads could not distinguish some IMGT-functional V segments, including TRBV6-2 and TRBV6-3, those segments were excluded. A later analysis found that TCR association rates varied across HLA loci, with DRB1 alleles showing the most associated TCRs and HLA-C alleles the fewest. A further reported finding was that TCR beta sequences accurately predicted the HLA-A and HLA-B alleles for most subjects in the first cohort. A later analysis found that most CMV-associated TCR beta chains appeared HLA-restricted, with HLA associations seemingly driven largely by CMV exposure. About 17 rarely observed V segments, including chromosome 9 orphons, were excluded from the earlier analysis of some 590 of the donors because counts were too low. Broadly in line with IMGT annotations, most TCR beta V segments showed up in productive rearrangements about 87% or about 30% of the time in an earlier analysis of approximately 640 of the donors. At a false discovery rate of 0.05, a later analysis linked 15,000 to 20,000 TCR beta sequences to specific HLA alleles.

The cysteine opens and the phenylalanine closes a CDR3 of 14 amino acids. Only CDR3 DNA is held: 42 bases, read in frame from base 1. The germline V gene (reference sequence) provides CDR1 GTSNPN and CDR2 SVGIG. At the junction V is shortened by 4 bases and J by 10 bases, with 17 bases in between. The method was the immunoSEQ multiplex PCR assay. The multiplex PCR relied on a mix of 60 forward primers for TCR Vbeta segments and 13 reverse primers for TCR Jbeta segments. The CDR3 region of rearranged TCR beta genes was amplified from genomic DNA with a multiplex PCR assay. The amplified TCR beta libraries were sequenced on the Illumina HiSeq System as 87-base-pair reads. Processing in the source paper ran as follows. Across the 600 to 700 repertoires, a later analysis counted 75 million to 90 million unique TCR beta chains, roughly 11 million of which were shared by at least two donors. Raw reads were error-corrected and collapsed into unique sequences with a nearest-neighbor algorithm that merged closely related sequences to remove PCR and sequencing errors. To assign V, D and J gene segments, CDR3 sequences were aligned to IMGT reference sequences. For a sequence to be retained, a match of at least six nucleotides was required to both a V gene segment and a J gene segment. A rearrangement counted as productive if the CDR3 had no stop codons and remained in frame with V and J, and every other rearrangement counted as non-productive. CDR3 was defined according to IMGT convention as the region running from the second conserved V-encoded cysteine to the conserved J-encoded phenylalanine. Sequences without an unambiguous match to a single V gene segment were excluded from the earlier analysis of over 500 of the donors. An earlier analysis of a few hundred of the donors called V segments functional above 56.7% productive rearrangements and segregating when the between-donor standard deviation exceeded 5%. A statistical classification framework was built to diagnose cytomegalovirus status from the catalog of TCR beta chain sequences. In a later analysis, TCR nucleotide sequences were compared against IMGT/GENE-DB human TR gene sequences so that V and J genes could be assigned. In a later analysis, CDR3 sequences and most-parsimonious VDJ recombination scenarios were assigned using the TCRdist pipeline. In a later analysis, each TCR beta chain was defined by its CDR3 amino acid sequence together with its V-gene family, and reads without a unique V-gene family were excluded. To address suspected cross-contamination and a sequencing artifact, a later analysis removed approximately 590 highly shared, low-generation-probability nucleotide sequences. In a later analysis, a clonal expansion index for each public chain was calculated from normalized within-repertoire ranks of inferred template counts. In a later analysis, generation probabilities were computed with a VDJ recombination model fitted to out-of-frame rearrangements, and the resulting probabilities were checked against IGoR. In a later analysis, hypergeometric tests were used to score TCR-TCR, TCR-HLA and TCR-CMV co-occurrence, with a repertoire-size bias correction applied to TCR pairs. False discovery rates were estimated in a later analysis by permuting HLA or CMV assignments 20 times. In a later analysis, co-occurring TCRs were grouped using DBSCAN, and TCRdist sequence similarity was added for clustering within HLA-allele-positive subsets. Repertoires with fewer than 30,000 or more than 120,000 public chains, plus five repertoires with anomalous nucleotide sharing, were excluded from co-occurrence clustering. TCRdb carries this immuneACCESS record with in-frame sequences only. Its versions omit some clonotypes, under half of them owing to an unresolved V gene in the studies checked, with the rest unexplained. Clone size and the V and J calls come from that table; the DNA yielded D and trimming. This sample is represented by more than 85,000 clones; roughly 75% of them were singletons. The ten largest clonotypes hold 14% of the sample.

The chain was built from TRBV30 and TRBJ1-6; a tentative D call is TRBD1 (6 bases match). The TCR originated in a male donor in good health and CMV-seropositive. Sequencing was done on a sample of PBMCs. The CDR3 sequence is CAWNAGTGSSPLHF. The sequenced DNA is TGTGCCTGGAATGCCGGTACAGGGAGCTCACCCCTCCACTTT.